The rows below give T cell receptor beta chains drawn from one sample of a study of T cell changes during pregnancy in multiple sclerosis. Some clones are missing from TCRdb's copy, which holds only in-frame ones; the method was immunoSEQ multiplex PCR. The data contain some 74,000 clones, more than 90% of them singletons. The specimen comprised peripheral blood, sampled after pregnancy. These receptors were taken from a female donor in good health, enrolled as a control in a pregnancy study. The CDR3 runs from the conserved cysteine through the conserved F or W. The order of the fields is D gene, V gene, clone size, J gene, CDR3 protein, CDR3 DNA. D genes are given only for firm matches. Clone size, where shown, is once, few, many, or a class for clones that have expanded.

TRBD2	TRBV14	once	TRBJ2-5	CASSQETAGGETQYF	TGTGCCAGCAGCCAAGAAACAGCGGGAGGGGAGACCCAGTACTTC
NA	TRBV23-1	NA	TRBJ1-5	CASSQTRGEGNQPQHF	TGCGCCAGCAGTCAAACCAGGGGAGAAGGCAATCAGCCCCAGCATTTT
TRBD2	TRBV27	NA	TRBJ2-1	CASSSGTSGTNEQFF	TGTGCCAGCAGTTCAGGGACTAGCGGGACTAATGAGCAGTTCTTC
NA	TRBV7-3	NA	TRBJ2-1	CASSLGTAQAYEQFF	TGTGCCAGCAGCTTAGGGACTGCACAAGCCTATGAGCAGTTCTTC
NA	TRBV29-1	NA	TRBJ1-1	CSVGAGRAFF	TGCAGCGTTGGAGCAGGCCGCGCTTTCTTT
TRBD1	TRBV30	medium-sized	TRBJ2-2	CAWSVQGAHTGELFF	TGTGCCTGGAGTGTACAGGGGGCGCACACCGGGGAGCTGTTTTTT
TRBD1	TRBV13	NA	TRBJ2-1	CASSIRTGGINEQFF	TGTGCCAGCAGCATCCGGACAGGAGGAATCAATGAGCAGTTCTTC
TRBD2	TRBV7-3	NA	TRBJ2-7	CASSLRGGSYEQYF	TGTGCCAGCAGCTTAAGGGGGGGGTCCTACGAGCAGTACTTC
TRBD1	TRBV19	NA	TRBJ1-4	CASTKTQGAHEKLFF	TGTGCCAGTACCAAAACACAGGGGGCACATGAAAAACTGTTTTTT
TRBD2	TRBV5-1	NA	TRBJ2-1	CATRRLAGGSSYNEQFF	TGCGCCACCCGCCGGCTAGCGGGGGGGAGCTCCTACAATGAGCAGTTCTTC
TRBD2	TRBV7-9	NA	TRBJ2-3	CASSWSGGALSTDTQYF	TGTGCCAGCAGCTGGAGCGGGGGGGCCCTTAGCACAGATACGCAGTATTTT
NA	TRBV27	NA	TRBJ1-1	CASSQRQARGATEAFF	TGTGCCAGCAGTCAGAGACAGGCTCGAGGAGCGACTGAAGCTTTCTTT
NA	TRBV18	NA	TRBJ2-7	CASSLGTVGGGIYEQYF	TGTGCCAGCTCACTGGGGACCGTTGGAGGGGGCATCTACGAGCAGTACTTC
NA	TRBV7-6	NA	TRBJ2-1	CASSTDTYNEQFF	TGTGCCAGCAGCACAGACACCTACAATGAGCAGTTCTTC
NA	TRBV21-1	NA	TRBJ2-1	CASSYGLAGRRFF	TGTGCCAGCAGCTATGGACTAGCGGGGCGCAGGTTCTTC
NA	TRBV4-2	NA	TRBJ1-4	CASSQSPATNEKLFF	TGTGCCAGCAGCCAGAGTCCCGCAACTAATGAAAAACTGTTTTTT
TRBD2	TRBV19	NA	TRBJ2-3	CASSIGTSGGDTQYF	TGTGCCAGTAGTATCGGGACTAGCGGTGGAGATACGCAGTATTTT
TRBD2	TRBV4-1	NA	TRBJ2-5	CASSQDLSGGWETQYF	TGCGCCAGCAGCCAAGATCTCAGCGGGGGTTGGGAGACCCAGTACTTC
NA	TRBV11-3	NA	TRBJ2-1	CASSFGPGFNEQFF	TGTGCCAGCAGCTTCGGTCCCGGGTTTAATGAGCAGTTCTTC
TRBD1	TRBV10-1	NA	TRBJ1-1	CASSEEGAHGTEAFF	TGCGCCAGCAGTGAAGAGGGGGCGCATGGCACTGAAGCTTTCTTT
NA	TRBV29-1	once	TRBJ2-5	CSVASGQETQYF	TGCAGCGTTGCCAGCGGGCAAGAGACCCAGTACTTC
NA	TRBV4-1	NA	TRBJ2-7	CASSQTGQTYEQYF	TGCGCCAGCAGCCAAACCGGACAGACCTACGAGCAGTACTTC
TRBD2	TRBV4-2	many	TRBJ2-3	CASGTGGEGRTDTQYF	TGTGCCAGCGGAACCGGGGGGGAGGGCCGGACAGATACGCAGTATTTT
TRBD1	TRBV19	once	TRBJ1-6	CASSILKQGPNSPLHF	TGTGCCAGTAGTATACTAAAACAGGGGCCCAATTCACCCCTCCACTTT
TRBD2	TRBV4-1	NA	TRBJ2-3	CASSPGLAGFTDTQYF	TGCGCCAGCAGCCCCGGACTAGCGGGTTTCACAGATACGCAGTATTTT
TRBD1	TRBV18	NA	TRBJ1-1	CASSPPRTGHFEAFF	TGTGCCAGCTCACCTCCCCGGACAGGGCACTTTGAAGCTTTCTTT
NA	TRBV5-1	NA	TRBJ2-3	CASSLQGPRENTQYF	TGCGCCAGCAGCCTTCAGGGCCCTCGAGAAAATACGCAGTATTTT
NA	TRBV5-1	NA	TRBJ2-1	CASSFWRGSYNEQFF	TGCGCCAGCAGCTTCTGGCGCGGCTCCTACAATGAGCAGTTCTTC
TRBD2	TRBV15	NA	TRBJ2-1	CATSVLDFRSGGYNEQFF	TGTGCCACCAGCGTGCTGGACTTTAGGAGCGGGGGCTACAATGAGCAGTTCTTC
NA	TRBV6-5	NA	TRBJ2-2	CASSSTGELFF	TGTGCCAGCAGTTCTACCGGGGAGCTGTTTTTT
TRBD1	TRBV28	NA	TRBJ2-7	CASRGTDLTLYSYEQYF	TGTGCCAGCAGAGGGACAGACCTCACTTTATACTCCTACGAGCAGTACTTC
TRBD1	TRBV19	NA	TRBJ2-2	CASSIGPGQGGTGELFF	TGTGCCAGTAGTATTGGTCCGGGACAGGGTGGCACCGGGGAGCTGTTTTTT
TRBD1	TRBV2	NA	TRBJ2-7	CASSPRTGSSYEQYF	TGTGCCAGCAGTCCCCGGACAGGGAGCTCCTACGAGCAGTACTTC
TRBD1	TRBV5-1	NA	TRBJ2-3	CASSPTVQGASDTQYF	TGCGCCAGCAGCCCGACTGTCCAGGGGGCTTCAGATACGCAGTATTTT
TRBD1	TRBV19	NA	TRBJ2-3	CASSTTGALEDTQYF	TGTGCCAGTAGTACGACAGGGGCGCTGGAGGATACGCAGTATTTT
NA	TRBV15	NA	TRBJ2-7	CATSGDTLYEQYF	TGTGCCACCAGCGGGGACACCCTCTACGAGCAGTACTTC
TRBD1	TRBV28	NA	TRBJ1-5	CASSSGQGFQPQHF	TGTGCCAGCAGTTCCGGACAGGGGTTTCAGCCCCAGCATTTT
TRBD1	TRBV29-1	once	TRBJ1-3	CSVLRTGGGNTIYF	TGCAGCGTCCTGAGGACAGGGGGAGGAAACACCATATATTTT
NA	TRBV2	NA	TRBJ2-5	CASVVEGWETQYF	TGTGCCAGTGTGGTGGAGGGTTGGGAGACCCAGTACTTC
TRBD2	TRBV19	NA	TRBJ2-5	CASSRAGGDQETQYF	TGTGCCAGTAGTAGGGCGGGGGGCGATCAAGAGACCCAGTACTTC
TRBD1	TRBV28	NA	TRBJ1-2	CASGTGPDYGYTF	TGTGCCAGTGGGACAGGGCCTGACTATGGCTACACCTTC
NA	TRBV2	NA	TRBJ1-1	CASSPGRGNTEAFF	TGTGCCAGCAGCCCGGGTCGGGGGAACACTGAAGCTTTCTTT
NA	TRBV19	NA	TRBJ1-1	CASSLDNRHTEAFF	TGTGCCAGTAGTCTGGACAATCGCCACACTGAAGCTTTCTTT
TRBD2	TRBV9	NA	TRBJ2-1	CASSVDLAGYNEQFF	TGTGCCAGCAGCGTAGATCTAGCGGGGTACAATGAGCAGTTCTTC
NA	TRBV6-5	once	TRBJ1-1	CASSYSQGTMNTEAFF	TGTGCCAGCAGTTACTCGCAGGGGACGATGAACACTGAAGCTTTCTTT
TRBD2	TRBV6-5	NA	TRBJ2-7	CASSNLASGTYEQYF	TGTGCCAGCAGCAACCTGGCTAGCGGTACCTACGAGCAGTACTTC
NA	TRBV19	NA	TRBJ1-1	CASSKRGRDTEAFF	TGTGCCAGTAGTAAACGTGGCAGGGACACTGAAGCTTTCTTT
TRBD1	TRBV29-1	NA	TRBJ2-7	CSVETGESYEQYF	TGCAGCGTAGAAACAGGGGAAAGCTACGAGCAGTACTTC